This T cell receptor (beta chain) was sequenced for a study of blood T cells in healthy people across ages. The authors ran a second PCR of roughly 6 to 12 cycles using a sample-barcoded 5' primer and a J-beta primer mix. In TCRdb, the 5' RACE reads were re-called with MiXCR into one record per CDR3 protein. Here the sample spans just under 750,000 distinct CDR3 sequences, about a fifth being singletons. The CDR3 covers 17 residues. The ends were cut back, 6 bases at V and 0 bases at J, with 20 bases in the middle. Broader study findings: Roughly linearly, TCR beta diversity per million T cells fell as age increased.

For this clonotype: Its antigen is still unknown.

Isolated per sample were at least 6.5 million PBMCs. This receptor was identified in a man between 65 and 80 years old in good health. The chain joins TRBV12-3 or TRBV12-4 to TRBJ2-5; no clear D gene. The sample comprised blood. The CDR3: CASSPGFSPPYQETQYF. For the CDR3, the DNA is TGTGCCAGCAGCCCAGGTTTCAGCCCCCCGTACCAAGAGACCCAGTACTTC.